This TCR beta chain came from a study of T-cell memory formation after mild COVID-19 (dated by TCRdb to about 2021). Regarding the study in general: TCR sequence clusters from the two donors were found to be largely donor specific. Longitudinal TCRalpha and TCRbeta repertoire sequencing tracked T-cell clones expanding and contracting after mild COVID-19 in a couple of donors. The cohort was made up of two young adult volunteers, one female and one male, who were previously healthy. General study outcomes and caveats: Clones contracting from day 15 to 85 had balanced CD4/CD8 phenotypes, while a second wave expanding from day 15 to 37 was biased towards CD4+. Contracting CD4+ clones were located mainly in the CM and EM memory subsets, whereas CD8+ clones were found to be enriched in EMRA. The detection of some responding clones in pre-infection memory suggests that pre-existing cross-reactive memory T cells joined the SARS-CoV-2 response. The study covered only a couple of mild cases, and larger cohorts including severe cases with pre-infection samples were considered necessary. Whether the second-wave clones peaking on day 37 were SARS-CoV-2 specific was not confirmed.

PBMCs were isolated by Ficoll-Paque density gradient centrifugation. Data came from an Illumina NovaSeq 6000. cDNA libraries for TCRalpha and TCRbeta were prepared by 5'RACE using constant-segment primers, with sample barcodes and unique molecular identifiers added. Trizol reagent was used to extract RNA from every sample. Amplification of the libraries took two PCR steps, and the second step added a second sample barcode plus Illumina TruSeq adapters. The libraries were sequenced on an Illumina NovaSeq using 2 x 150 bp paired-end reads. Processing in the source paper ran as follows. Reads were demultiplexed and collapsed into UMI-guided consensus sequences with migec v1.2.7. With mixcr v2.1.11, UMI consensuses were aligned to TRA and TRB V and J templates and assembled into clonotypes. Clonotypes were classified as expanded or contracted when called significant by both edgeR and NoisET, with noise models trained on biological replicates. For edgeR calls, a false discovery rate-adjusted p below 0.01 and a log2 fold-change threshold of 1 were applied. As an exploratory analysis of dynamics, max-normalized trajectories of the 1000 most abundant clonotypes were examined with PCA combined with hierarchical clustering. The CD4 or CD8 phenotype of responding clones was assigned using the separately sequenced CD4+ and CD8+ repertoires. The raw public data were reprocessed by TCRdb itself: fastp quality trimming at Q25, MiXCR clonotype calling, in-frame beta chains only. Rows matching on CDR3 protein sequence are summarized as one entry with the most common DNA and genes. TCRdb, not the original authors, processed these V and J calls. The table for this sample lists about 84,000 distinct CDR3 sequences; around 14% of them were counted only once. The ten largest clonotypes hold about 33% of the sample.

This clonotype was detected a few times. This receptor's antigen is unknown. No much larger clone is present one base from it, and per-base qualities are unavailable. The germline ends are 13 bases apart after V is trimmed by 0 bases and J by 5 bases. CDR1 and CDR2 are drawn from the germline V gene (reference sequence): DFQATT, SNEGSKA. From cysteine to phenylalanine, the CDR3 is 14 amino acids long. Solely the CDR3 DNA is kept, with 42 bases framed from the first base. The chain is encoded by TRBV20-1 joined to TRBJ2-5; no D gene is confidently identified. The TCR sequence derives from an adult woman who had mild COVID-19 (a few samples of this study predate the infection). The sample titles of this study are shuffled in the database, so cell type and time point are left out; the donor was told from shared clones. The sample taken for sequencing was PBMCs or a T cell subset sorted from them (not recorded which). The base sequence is TGCAGTGCTAGAGATGAAGACGTCCGGGAGACCCAGTACTTC. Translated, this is CSARDEDVRETQYF.